These T cell receptor beta chains were read from a single sample in a study of T cell repertoires in ileal Crohn's disease. TCRdb keeps only in-frame clones here, not all; method: immunoSEQ multiplex PCR. The sample includes about 59,000 clones, roughly nine tenths of them seen just once. The specimen was ileal tissue. All receptors come from an adult with Crohn's disease. Both conserved end residues are trimmed from each CDR3.

CDR3: ATSRDPSERSYGYT
V: TRBV15
J: TRBJ1-2
length: 14

CDR3: ASSNGLTGSEKLF
V: TRBV6-5
J: TRBJ1-4
length: 13

CDR3: ASSQLNRGKLF
V: TRBV4-1
J: TRBJ1-4
length: 11

CDR3: ASSLGQGLYTEAF
V: TRBV5-6
J: TRBJ1-1
length: 13

CDR3: ASSFDRDGYT
V: TRBV5-1
J: TRBJ1-2
length: 10

CDR3: ATSREGNRAGAF
V: TRBV15
J: TRBJ1-1
length: 12

CDR3: ASSLSTGAKNIQY
V: TRBV27
J: TRBJ2-4
length: 13

CDR3: ASSKGRNQETQY
V: TRBV6-6
J: TRBJ2-5
length: 12

CDR3: ASSFLQTEAF
V: TRBV7-2
J: TRBJ1-1
length: 10

CDR3: ASSLAHQGMNTEAF
V: TRBV5-1
J: TRBJ1-1
length: 14

CDR3: SVAGGRNTIY
V: TRBV29-1
J: TRBJ1-3
length: 10

CDR3: ASSSGGTGELF
V: TRBV27
J: TRBJ2-2
length: 11

CDR3: ASSVGAANEKLF
V: TRBV2
J: TRBJ1-4
length: 12

CDR3: ASSHQDGGYT
V: TRBV19
J: TRBJ1-2
length: 10